The sequence of this TCR beta chain was determined in a study of regulatory T cells in long-lasting Graves disease. Construction of the TCR beta libraries employed iRepertoire HTBI primers in conjunction with Arm-PCR of CDR3 regions. One entry per CDR3 protein, called by TCRdb with MiXCR from the multiplex PCR reads. Seen here are some 440,000 distinct CDR3 sequences, less than 25% observed once, and the top ten hold 7% to 9.5%. In the case of this clonotype: A much larger clonotype is one base distant, so this may be a read error.

The CDR3 spans 15 residues. Germline-derived CDR1 and CDR2 are SGHTA and FQGNSA. The time point is: persistent/refractory GD, antithyroid drugs over 5 years with positive TRAb. Researchers made the TCR library from RNA that was extracted from PBMCs. The rearrangement links TRBV7-2 to TRBJ1-4, with D tentatively TRBD1 (5 bases). This receptor was obtained from a female donor with Graves disease. Sequences were derived from peripheral blood mononuclear cells (PBMCs), sampled when the disease was refractory, from a patient treated with antithyroid drugs. The CDR3 nucleotides read TGTGCCAGCAGCGGTACAAGGGACTATAATGAAAGACTGTTTTTT. As protein: CASSGTRDYNERLFF.